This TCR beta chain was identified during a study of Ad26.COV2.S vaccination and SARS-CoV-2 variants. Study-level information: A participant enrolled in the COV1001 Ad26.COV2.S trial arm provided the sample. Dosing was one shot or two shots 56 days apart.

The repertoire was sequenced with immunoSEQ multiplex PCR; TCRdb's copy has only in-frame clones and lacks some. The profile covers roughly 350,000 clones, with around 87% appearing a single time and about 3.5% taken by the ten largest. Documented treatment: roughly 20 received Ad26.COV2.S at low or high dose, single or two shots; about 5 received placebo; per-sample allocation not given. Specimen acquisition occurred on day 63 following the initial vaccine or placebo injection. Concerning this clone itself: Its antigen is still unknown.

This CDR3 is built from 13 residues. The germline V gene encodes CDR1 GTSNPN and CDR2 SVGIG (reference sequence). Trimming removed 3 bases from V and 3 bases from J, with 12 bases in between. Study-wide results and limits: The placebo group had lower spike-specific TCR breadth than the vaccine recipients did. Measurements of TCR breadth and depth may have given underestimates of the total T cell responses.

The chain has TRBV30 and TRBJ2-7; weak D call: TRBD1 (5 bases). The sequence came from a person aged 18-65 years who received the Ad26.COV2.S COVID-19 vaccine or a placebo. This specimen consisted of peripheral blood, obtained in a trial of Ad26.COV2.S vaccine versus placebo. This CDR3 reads CAWSQGGNYEQYF. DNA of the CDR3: TGTGCCTGGAGCCAGGGTGGAAACTACGAGCAGTACTTC.